This T cell receptor beta chain was identified during a study of read filtering for tumor transcriptome and immune sequencing. Turning to the study itself: IR-seq gave about 4.05 to 11 million TCR reads per sample; RNA-seq gave roughly 80 to 1273.

This clonotype has ten or more counts. As yet, its antigen is unknown. Study-level points and caveats: Roughly 79% of IR-seq clonotypes had one read, totaling about 3.5% of reads; RNA-seq: roughly 76% and 46%.

This CDR3 spans 12 amino acids. Germline CDR1 is MNHEY and CDR2 is SMNVEV (reference sequence). V shed 6 bases and J shed 14 bases, with 17 bases lying between them. This library used roughly 400 ng RNA and molecular barcoded adaptors spanning alpha/delta and beta/gamma chains. TCRdb recomputed calls from the reads with MiXCR, one row per CDR3 protein. Of nearly 60,000 distinct CDR3 sequences listed, 9% to 15% were seen once; the top ten hold 16%. The sequence was collected from a donor at least 40 years old with multiple myeloma. The sequenced sample was a population of CD138-negative cells sorted from bone marrow. The chain is built from TRBV27 and TRBJ2-1; TRBD1 might be the D (6 bases). CDR3 nucleotides: TGTGCCAGCAGAGAACAGGGCCTTACGGAGTTCTTC. Translated: CASREQGLTEFF.